Listed below are T cell receptor beta chains from one sample, sequenced in a study of technical replicates of blood from a few donors. Sequencing used immunoSEQ multiplex PCR; TCRdb keeps in-frame clones, though not all of them. The sample lists around 13,000 clones; around four fifths were seen once. What was sequenced was PBMCs. These receptors all come from a human donor in good health. The CDR3 runs from the conserved cysteine through the conserved F or W. D genes are given only for firm matches. Clone size appears in some rows only: once, few, many, or a class for an expanded clone.

J	V	size	D	DNA	CDR3
TRBJ2-2	TRBV11-3	once	TRBD2	TGTGCCAGCAGCCCCTCTGGGTGGCGGGAGTACACCGGGGAGCTGTTTTTT	CASSPSGWREYTGELFF
TRBJ1-1	TRBV18	.	.	TGTGCCAGCTCACCACAATCGGGGGTCGCGAGGACTGAAGCTTTCTTT	CASSPQSGVARTEAFF
TRBJ1-5	TRBV21-1	.	.	TGTGCCAGCAGCAAAATCGGCCGAACCGGGGACAGGGAAGGAGATAGCAATCAGCCCCAGCATTTT	CASSKIGRTGDREGDSNQPQHF
TRBJ2-1	TRBV2	.	TRBD2	TGTGCCAGCAGTGGAGAGACTAGCGGGATTACAAATGAGCAGTTCTTC	CASSGETSGITNEQFF
TRBJ2-7	TRBV19	.	TRBD1	TGTGCCAGTAGTATTGGGGACAGAATATCTCACGAGCAGTACTTC	CASSIGDRISHEQYF
TRBJ2-1	TRBV4-1	few	TRBD2	TGCGCCAGCAGCCAAGCAGTTTCTGCTAGCGGGAGTCGGGTCTACAATGAGCAGTTCTTC	CASSQAVSASGSRVYNEQFF
TRBJ2-1	TRBV5-8	.	.	TGTGCCAGCAGCGGCGGACTAACCCAAGGCGGTGAGCAGTTCTTC	CASSGGLTQGGEQFF
TRBJ2-7	TRBV13	.	TRBD1	TGTGCCAGCAGCTCTACCGGGACAGGGGTATACGAGCAGTACTTC	CASSSTGTGVYEQYF
TRBJ1-5	TRBV6-1	.	.	TGTGCCAGCAGTGATAACTGGGGAGGTCCGGGTCAGCCCCAGCATTTT	CASSDNWGGPGQPQHF
TRBJ1-2	TRBV6-1	once	.	TGTGCCAGCAGTGGGGCGGGAGGAGCTAACTATGGCTACACCTTC	CASSGAGGANYGYTF
TRBJ2-6	TRBV28	.	.	TGTGCCAGCAGTTCGACTTCTGGGGCCAACGTCCTGACTTTC	CASSSTSGANVLTF
TRBJ2-4	TRBV7-2	.	TRBD1	TGTGCCAGCAGCTTATTTTCAGGGGGAAGCATTCAGTACTTC	CASSLFSGGSIQYF
TRBJ2-1	TRBV27	.	TRBD2	TGTGCCAGCAGCGGGACTAGCGGGAGGGCCTGGGACAATGAGCAGTTCTTC	CASSGTSGRAWDNEQFF
TRBJ2-5	TRBV27	.	TRBD2	TGTGCCAGCACCCCTCGGGGAGGGAGGAAGACCCAGTACTTC	CASTPRGGRKTQYF
TRBJ1-2	TRBV28	.	TRBD1	TGTGCCAGCAACCGAGCAGGGGGCATGCACTATGGCTACACCTTC	CASNRAGGMHYGYTF
TRBJ2-7	TRBV5-6	few	.	TGTGCCAGCAGCTTTGGGGGCCCCTACGAGCAGTACTTC	CASSFGGPYEQYF